This is a list of T cell receptor beta chains from one sample in a study of blood T cell repertoires in COVID-19. Method: immunoSEQ multiplex PCR; TCRdb's copy keeps in-frame clones and lacks some. The sample records about 52,000 clones, roughly 87% being singletons. The sequenced material came from peripheral blood. The receptors come from a human donor with active COVID-19. The donor label of this sample is uncertain. Each CDR3 is given with its conserved first and last residue. D genes are given only for firm matches. Size values are once, few and many counts, or a class for expanded clones, and some rows have none.

clone size	D gene	V gene	J gene	CDR3 protein	CDR3 DNA
.	.	TRBV11-3	TRBJ2-4	CASSLDNGDRNIQYF	TGTGCCAGCAGCTTAGATAACGGGGATCGGAACATTCAGTACTTC
.	.	TRBV5-8	TRBJ2-1	CASSAGTSSYNEQFF	TGTGCCAGCAGCGCCGGGACAAGCTCCTACAATGAGCAGTTCTTC
.	.	TRBV7-2	TRBJ1-1	CASSDQGNTEAFF	TGTGCCAGCAGCGACCAGGGGAACACTGAAGCTTTCTTT
.	TRBD1	TRBV20-1	TRBJ2-7	CSAPDRTPQYF	TGCAGTGCTCCGGACAGGACGCCACAGTACTTC
.	.	TRBV15	TRBJ2-3	CATNRQVGSTDTQYF	TGTGCCACCAACAGACAGGTCGGAAGCACAGATACGCAGTATTTT
once	TRBD1	TRBV28	TRBJ2-4	CASSLFRGQGRFQYF	TGTGCCAGCAGTTTATTTCGGGGACAGGGCCGGTTTCAGTACTTC
.	.	TRBV6-2/TRBV6-3	TRBJ2-3	CASSYSTSRRNTDTQYF	TGTGCCAGCAGTTACTCGACTAGTCGAAGGAACACAGATACGCAGTATTTT
once	.	TRBV10-3	TRBJ1-3	CAISDPTRQKQSSGNTIYF	TGTGCCATCAGTGACCCCACCCGACAGAAACAATCCTCTGGAAACACCATATATTTT
.	TRBD1	TRBV6-5	TRBJ1-4	CASSYSIEGAGEKLFF	TGTGCCAGCAGTTACTCGATAGAGGGGGCGGGTGAAAAACTGTTTTTT
once	.	TRBV10-3	TRBJ2-7	CAISQLSYEQYF	TGTGCCATCAGCCAACTATCATACGAGCAGTACTTC
.	.	TRBV14	TRBJ1-2	CASSHSLLFDRHYGYTF	TGTGCCAGCAGCCATTCGCTCTTATTTGACAGACACTATGGCTACACCTTC
.	.	TRBV4-1	TRBJ1-2	CASSHTGTNYGYTF	TGCGCCAGCAGCCACACGGGTACTAACTATGGCTACACCTTC
.	TRBD1	TRBV18	TRBJ1-4	CASSRSPGGLGNEKLFF	TGTGCCAGCTCACGCAGCCCAGGGGGGCTGGGTAATGAAAAACTGTTTTTT
.	.	TRBV5-5	TRBJ1-4	CASSFVRTNEKLFF	TGTGCCAGCAGCTTCGTCAGAACTAATGAAAAACTGTTTTTT
.	TRBD2	TRBV4-2	TRBJ2-7	CASSRRTSGGAYEQYF	TGTGCCAGCAGTCGACGGACTAGCGGGGGAGCCTACGAGCAGTACTTC
few	.	TRBV19	TRBJ1-2	CASRPAGGIGGYTF	TGTGCCAGTAGACCTGCGGGGGGTATCGGGGGCTACACCTTC
.	TRBD2	TRBV5-1	TRBJ2-3	CASSFSGGESRNTQYF	TGCGCCAGCAGCTTTAGCGGGGGTGAATCCCGAAATACGCAGTATTTT
.	.	TRBV6-6	TRBJ1-1	CASSYPEVSTEAFF	TGTGCCAGCAGTTACCCTGAGGTTAGCACTGAAGCTTTCTTT
.	TRBD1	TRBV11-2	TRBJ1-5	CASSLDTGGNQPQHF	TGTGCCAGCAGCTTAGATACAGGGGGCAATCAGCCCCAGCATTTT
.	TRBD2	TRBV6-6	TRBJ2-1	CASRGGGAGEQFF	TGTGCCAGCAGGGGCGGGGGGGCCGGTGAGCAGTTCTTC
once	.	TRBV5-5	TRBJ1-4	CASSLSANEKLFF	TGTGCCAGCAGCTTGTCGGCTAATGAAAAACTGTTTTTT
.	TRBD1	TRBV18	TRBJ1-2	CASSPTGDRAGGYTF	TGTGCCAGCTCACCGACCGGGGACAGAGCTGGGGGCTACACCTTC
.	TRBD2	TRBV4-3	TRBJ2-7	CASSQDWTSSAGPTSYEQYF	TGCGCCAGCAGCCAAGATTGGACCTCTTCAGCGGGGCCGACCTCCTACGAGCAGTACTTC